The source of this T cell receptor beta chain is a study of PD-1 blockade in classical Hodgkin lymphoma. The ends lost 10 bases at V and 5 bases at J; junction bases unmatched: 9. The length of the CDR3 is 14 residues. Germline V gene lookup returns CDR1 MRHNA and CDR2 SNTAGT. The table came from immunoSEQ multiplex PCR; TCRdb's copy has only in-frame clones and leaves some out. This sample has some 58,000 clones; less than 95% occur once, and the top ten carry about a tenth. Time point denoted: cycle 4 day 1 (C4D1), after five to seven weeks of nivolumab. Each patient's relapse followed autologous stem cell transplantation, and brentuximab vedotin exposure varied.

The sequenced sample was peripheral blood mononuclear cells (PBMCs), obtained before the fourth cycle of nivolumab. The V call is TRBV6-4, the J call TRBJ2-2, with 8 bases lining up with TRBD1. The receptor comes from a human donor with classical Hodgkin lymphoma. CDR3 nucleotide sequence: TGTGCCACCCAGCCGGACAGGGTAACCGGGGAGCTGTTTTTT. It translates to CATQPDRVTGELFF.